These 29 T cell receptor beta chains were sequenced from one sample in a study of CD8+ T cells in alopecia areata. Extracted RNA was reverse transcribed, and the resulting cDNA served as sequencing template. Generated by immunoSEQ multiplex PCR, the TCRdb table keeps only in-frame clones and is missing some. The sample comprises 200,000 or so clones, roughly 57% of which are singletons, and over 0.4% rests with the top ten. Sequenced material: CD4+ T cells sorted from blood, taken at week 0. All receptors derive from a human donor with alopecia areata.

The chain employs TRBV27 and TRBJ2-6; 9 positions agree with TRBD2. This CDR3 is built from 17 residues. Germline values: CDR1 MNHEY, CDR2 SMNVEV (reference sequence). V gave up 2 bases and J gave up 4 bases; unmatched junction bases: 6. In DNA, the CDR3 is TGTGCCAGCAGTTTAGCTAGCGGGGCGGTCGGGGCCAACGTCCTGACTTTC. This sequence encodes CASSLASGAVGANVLTF.

The rearrangement uses TRBV30 and TRBJ1-5; D gene unclear. This CDR3 is built from 14 residues. Germline V gene data show CDR1 as GTSNPN and CDR2 as SVGIG (reference sequence). V was clipped by 1 base and J by 5 bases, with 12 bases between them. CDR3 DNA sequence: TGTGCCTGGAGTGGTTTAAGTGGAGATCAGCCCCAGCATTTT. This translates into CAWSGLSGDQPQHF.

This clone turned up a few times. The chain couples TRBV9 to TRBJ2-2, with 14 bases identical to TRBD2. The CDR3 is 15 amino acids. Germline CDR1 is SGDLS and CDR2 is YYNGEE. The V segment lost 4 bases and the J segment 6 bases; nucleotides outside the gene matches: 2. The CDR3 here is CASSLTSGRAGELFF. For the CDR3, the DNA is TGTGCCAGCAGCCTGACTAGCGGGAGGGCCGGGGAGCTGTTTTTT.

This clone has only a few counts. The genes are TRBV4-2 and TRBJ2-7; TRBD1 matches at 8 bases. The germline gives CDR1 LGHNA, CDR2 YNFKEQ. The CDR3 has 13 residues. Trimming removed 2 bases from V and 6 bases from J; junction bases left unmatched: 3. CDR3 protein: CASSQQGAGEQYF. DNA for the CDR3: TGTGCCAGCAGCCAACAGGGGGCCGGCGAGCAGTACTTC.

V gene TRBV7-9 combines with J gene TRBJ1-2, with 8 bases aligning to TRBD1. Germline values: CDR1 SEHNR, CDR2 FQNEAQ (reference sequence). The CDR3 has 12 amino acids. The V and J ends lost 4 bases and 11 bases, in that order; junction bases with no gene match: 6. The DNA of the CDR3 is TGTGCCAGCAGCTCGGGACAGGTGGTATACACCTTC. It translates to CASSSGQVVYTF.

This clone was counted between two and nine times. The V call is TRBV11-2, the J call TRBJ2-7, with 9 positions matching TRBD1. V was pared by 5 bases and J by 7 bases, with 9 bases of the junction left unmatched. Per the germline V gene, CDR1 is SGHAT and CDR2 is FQNNGV. CDR3 size: 14 residues. The CDR3, as DNA: TGTGCCAGCAGCCGGACAGGGGACAGATGGGAGCAGTACTTC. It encodes CASSRTGDRWEQYF.

The rearrangement joins TRBV29-1 to TRBJ2-6; 7 bases map to TRBD1. The CDR3 extends over 14 amino acids. The V gene end was trimmed by 6 bases and the J gene end by 4 bases; junction bases not matched to a gene: 6. Germline CDR1 is SQVTM and CDR2 is ANQGSEA. This CDR3 reads CSVTGTFGANVLTF. The CDR3 DNA reads as TGCAGCGTGACAGGGACATTCGGGGCCAACGTCCTGACTTTC.

To note about this clone: Within the sample, other DNA sequences also encode this same CDR3. The chain employs TRBV29-1 and TRBJ1-1, with no clear D. CDR3 length equals 11 residues. V dropped 4 bases and J dropped 1 base, with 4 bases sitting between them. CDR1 SQVTM and CDR2 ANQGSEA come from the germline V gene. The CDR3 sequence: CSVAENTEAFF. DNA of the CDR3: TGCAGCGTTGCGGAGAACACTGAAGCTTTCTTT.

The rearrangement links TRBV29-1 to TRBJ2-7; 8 bases are a match to TRBD1. J lost 5 bases, V lost 6 bases, and 9 bases had no gene match. The CDR3 extends over 13 amino acids. The germline V gene has CDR1 SQVTM and CDR2 ANQGSEA. The CDR3 spells CSVGALQGDEQYF. The CDR3, as DNA: TGCAGCGTGGGAGCCCTACAGGGGGACGAGCAGTACTTC.

This clone showed up just a few times. This CDR3 is also generated by other DNA sequences in the sample. J is TRBJ2-7 and V is TRBV29-1; maybe TRBD1 (6 bases). The CDR3 loop spans 11 amino acids. V was trimmed by 6 bases and J by 4 bases, leaving 10 bases between them. Per the germline V gene, CDR1 is SQVTM and CDR2 is ANQGSEA. As DNA, the CDR3 is TGCAGCGTCCTGGGGGCTTACGAGCAGTACTTC. This codes for CSVLGAYEQYF.

V and J are TRBV5-1 and TRBJ2-5, with 8 bases identical to TRBD1. CDR1 SGHRS and CDR2 YFSETQ come from the germline V gene. CDR3 length equals 16 residues. Trimming at V came to 0 bases and at J to 2 bases, leaving 6 bases not matched to a gene. The CDR3 region has the DNA TGCGCCAGCAGCTTGGGGGCAGGGGGCCTTCAAGAGACCCAGTACTTC. This codes for CASSLGAGGLQETQYF.

The gene calls are TRBV11-2 and TRBJ2-7, with D tentatively TRBD2 (6 bases). In germline, CDR1 is SGHAT, CDR2 FQNNGV. Trimming pared 3 bases from V and 2 bases from J, leaving 14 bases between. CDR3 length equals 15 residues. The CDR3 DNA follows: TGTGCCAGCAGCTTTGTGGGGGGAGGCACCTACGAGCAGTACTTC. Translation gives CASSFVGGGTYEQYF. Using reference TRBV11-2 and TRBJ2-7 for the parts outside the CDR3, the full variable domain is EAGVAQSPRYKIIEKRQSVAFWCNPISGHATLYWYQQILGQGPKLLIQFQNNGVVDDSQLPKDRFSAERLKGVDSTLKIQPAKLEDSAVYLCASSFVGGGTYEQYFGPGTRLTVT.

The table lists this clone with a few counts. The rearrangement uses TRBV4-1 and TRBJ2-3, with TRBD2 matching over 11 bases. CDR3 length: 16 residues. CDR1 is MGHRA and CDR2 is YSYEKL in the germline V gene. The J segment lost 5 bases and the V segment lost 5 bases, leaving 9 bases of the junction unmatched. The DNA for the CDR3 is TGCGCCAGCAGCTATACTAGCGGGAGACGTGAAGATACGCAGTATTTT. This translates into CASSYTSGRREDTQYF.

V gene TRBV6-6 combines with J gene TRBJ2-5, with a weak D call TRBD2 (5 bases). V gave up 7 bases and J gave up 2 bases, with 8 bases separating them. There are 12 residues in the CDR3. The germline CDR1 and CDR2 sequences are MNHNY and SVGAGI (reference sequence). The CDR3 coding sequence is TGTGCCAGCAAAAGAGGGCAAGAGACCCAGTACTTC. Its protein is CASKRGQETQYF.

The genes are TRBV30 and TRBJ2-5; weak D call: TRBD2 (6 bases). V lost 1 base and J lost 6, with 6 bases in between. The CDR3 length is 11 residues. Per germline, CDR1 GTSNPN and CDR2 SVGIG (reference sequence). The CDR3 nucleotides are TGTGCCTGGAGTGGCGGGAAGACCCAGTACTTC. It specifies CAWSGGKTQYF.

The V gene is TRBV11-2, the J gene TRBJ2-1; maybe TRBD2 (6 bases). Germline CDR1 is SGHAT and CDR2 is FQNNGV. The CDR3 is 15 residues long. V lost 5 bases, J lost 4 bases, and 15 bases lay in between. CDR3 residues: CASSQSGPTYNEQFF. The CDR3 nucleotides read TGTGCCAGCAGCCAAAGCGGGCCGACATACAATGAGCAGTTCTTC.

This clone has more than one count but fewer than ten. This rearrangement joins TRBV5-1 to TRBJ1-1; 10 positions match TRBD1. The CDR3 spans 18 residues. V shed 0 bases and J 4 bases; nucleotides not matched to a gene: 12. The germline V gene has CDR1 SGHRS and CDR2 YFSETQ. The CDR3: CASSLDGRQGAPTTEAFF. CDR3 coding DNA: TGCGCCAGCAGCTTGGATGGTCGACAGGGGGCCCCGACCACTGAAGCTTTCTTT. The variable domain in full, completed from reference TRBV5-1 and TRBJ1-1, reads KAGVTQTPRYLIKTRGQQVTLSCSPISGHRSVSWYQQTPGQGLQFLFEYFSETQRNKGNFPGRFSGRQFSNSRSEMNVSTLELGDSALYLCASSLDGRQGAPTTEAFFGQGTRLTVV.

The table lists this clone with a few counts. This chain connects TRBV7-2 to TRBJ2-5, with a weak D call TRBD2 (6 bases). The CDR3 runs 15 residues. CDR1 is SGHTA and CDR2 is FQGNSA in the germline V gene. Trimming stripped 1 base from V and 4 bases from J, with 13 bases between. The CDR3 DNA reads as TGTGCCAGCAGCTTAGGCTCCGGGAGAACAGAGACCCAGTACTTC. This translates into CASSLGSGRTETQYF.

The chain uses TRBV29-1 and TRBJ2-5; 7 nucleotides align to TRBD1. V shed 6 bases, J shed 5 bases, and the junction held 9 bases outside the gene matches. Germline V gene data show CDR1 as SQVTM and CDR2 as ANQGSEA. This CDR3 spans 13 amino acids. CDR3 sequence: CSVERTGWETQYF. Written as DNA, the CDR3 is TGCAGCGTGGAGCGGACAGGCTGGGAGACCCAGTACTTC.

The chain uses TRBV4-1 and TRBJ1-4; D ambiguous. The CDR3 loop spans 14 amino acids. Germline V CDR1 and CDR2: MGHRA, YSYEKL. V lost 2 bases and J 6 bases, leaving 10 bases between the germline ends. CDR3 sequence reads: CASSQYGSDEKLFF. The DNA of the CDR3 is TGCGCCAGCAGCCAATACGGGTCGGATGAAAAACTGTTTTTT.

With respect to this clone: One end of the junction fails to match germline, which may point to a read error. The V and J genes are TRBV5-6 and TRBJ2-1, with no clear D. CDR3 length equals 14 residues. Germline values: CDR1 SGHDT, CDR2 YYEEEE. The CDR3 region is CASSLGNFIHEQFF. Written as DNA, the CDR3 is TGTGCCAGCAGTTTGGGTAATTTTATCCATGAGCAGTTCTTC.

This clone was seen only a few times. The V gene is TRBV7-9, the J gene TRBJ2-1, with TRBD2 identical over 16 bases. The trim removed 5 bases at V and 10 bases at J, leaving 8 bases unmatched. Germline V CDR1 and CDR2: SEHNR, FQNEAQ (reference sequence). The CDR3 loop spans 16 amino acids. For the CDR3, the DNA is TGTGCCAGCAGCCCTACCGGGACTAGCGGGAGGGCCGAGCAGTTCTTC. This encodes CASSPTGTSGRAEQFF.

Regarding this clone: Other DNA sequences of this sample code for an identical CDR3. V usage is TRBV9 and J usage is TRBJ2-3; D call uncertain. This CDR3 spans 12 amino acids. The germline V gene has CDR1 SGDLS and CDR2 YYNGEE. V shed 4 bases and J shed 1 base, with 4 bases lying between them. The CDR3 nucleotides read TGTGCCAGCAGCCTTCGCACAGATACGCAGTATTTT. Amino acids: CASSLRTDTQYF.

This chain connects TRBV5-6 to TRBJ2-2, with no clear D. V lost 4 bases to trimming and J lost 7 bases, with 14 bases between them. CDR1 and CDR2 (germline): SGHDT, YYEEEE. This CDR3 is built from 14 residues. CDR3 residues: CASSPTTGGGELFF. CDR3 bases: TGTGCCAGCAGCCCGACAACCGGCGGCGGGGAGCTGTTTTTT.

This clone was seen a few times. The rearrangement uses TRBV4-2 and TRBJ2-7, with 8 bases lining up with TRBD2. J gave up 5 bases and V 1 base, and 4 bases lay outside the gene matches. The CDR3 consists of 14 residues. Germline values: CDR1 LGHNA, CDR2 YNFKEQ. CDR3 in DNA: TGTGCCAGCAGCCAAGCAGCGGGAGCAAACGAGCAGTACTTC. It specifies CASSQAAGANEQYF.

The chain uses TRBV2 and TRBJ2-1; 8 bases agree with TRBD1. The V and J ends lost 7 bases and 7 bases, in that order; junction bases with no gene match: 6. Germline V lookup: CDR1 SNHLY, CDR2 FYNNEI. This CDR3 is built from 13 residues. CDR3: CASIYDRGNEQFF. The CDR3 bases are TGTGCCAGCATTTACGACAGGGGAAATGAGCAGTTCTTC.

This chain connects TRBV7-9 to TRBJ2-1; tentatively, D is TRBD2 (6 bases). Germline lookup yields CDR1 SEHNR and CDR2 FQNEAQ (reference sequence). The germline V and J ends were trimmed by 5 bases and 5 bases, with 13 bases remaining between them. CDR3 length equals 14 residues. CDR3 nucleotide sequence: TGTGCCAGCAGCCCGGCCGGGACTCACAATGAGCAGTTCTTC. Its protein is CASSPAGTHNEQFF. Using reference TRBV7-9 and TRBJ2-1 for the parts outside the CDR3, the full variable domain is DTGVSQNPRHKITKRGQNVTFRCDPISEHNRLYWYRQTLGQGPEFLTYFQNEAQLEKSRLLSDRFSAERPKGSFSTLEIQRTEQGDSAMYLCASSPAGTHNEQFFGPGTRLTVL.

This clone was picked up a small number of times. The rearrangement links TRBV4-1 to TRBJ2-1, with TRBD2 matching 9 bases. The CDR3 consists of 14 residues. CDR1 and CDR2 from the germline V gene are MGHRA and YSYEKL. V lost 1 base and J lost 13; bases outside the gene matches: 8. The CDR3 nucleotides read TGCGCCAGCAGCCAAGGGGGTACTAGCGGGTTCCAGTTCTTC. This codes for CASSQGGTSGFQFF.

This sequence joins TRBV7-6 and TRBJ2-1; TRBD2 matches 7 bases. The germline V gene encodes CDR1 SGHVS and CDR2 FNYEAQ. The CDR3 length is 17 residues. V dropped 5 bases and J dropped 0; count of bases not matched to a gene: 10. In nucleotides, the CDR3 is TGTGCCAGCAGCCCGATCATCGTAGCGGGCTCCTACAATGAGCAGTTCTTC. This sequence encodes CASSPIIVAGSYNEQFF.